This T cell receptor beta chain was recorded in a study of OX40 agonist ivuxolimab in advanced cancers. Study-wide context: Partial response was recorded in three patients: one hepatocellular carcinoma and two cutaneous melanoma cases.

The repertoire was sequenced with immunoSEQ multiplex PCR; TCRdb's copy has only in-frame clones and lacks some. The data hold approximately 70,000 clones, with about four fifths observed a single time. Germline V CDR1 and CDR2: MNHEY, SMNVEV (reference sequence). This CDR3 has 14 residues. V was clipped by 5 bases and J by 12 bases; unmatched bases: 11. This rearrangement joins TRBV27 to TRBJ2-1; TRBD2 matches 9 bases. This TCR came from an adult with an advanced solid tumor such as melanoma, head and neck, liver or kidney cancer. The sequencing here drew on CD4+ or CD8+ T cells sorted from blood, taken in a trial of the OX40 agonist ivuxolimab. The CDR3 nucleotides are TGTGCCAGCAGTGAGCTAGCGGGGCCCGTTGCGCAGTTCTTC. Translation: CASSELAGPVAQFF.